This T cell receptor beta chain was found in a study of cytomegalovirus exposure and HLA in healthy donors. Turning to the study itself: The early release's HLA-typed donors yielded roughly 85 million unique TCRs.

PCR amplification relied on 60 Vbeta primers (plus 13 Jbeta primers). Profiling relied on immunoSEQ multiplex PCR, and the TCRdb table lists in-frame clones only, not all of them. The table has 150,000 or so clones, roughly four fifths seen once; the top ten hold approximately 1%. The J segment lost 6 bases and the V segment lost 5 bases, leaving 9 bases of the junction unmatched. CDR1 and CDR2 from the germline V gene are LNHDA and SQIVND (reference sequence). The CDR3 sequence is 15 residues long. The sequence was obtained from a woman in her thirties or forties in good health and CMV-seronegative. This chain links TRBV19 with TRBJ2-1; 8 positions agree with TRBD1. Sequencing was done on a sample of PBMCs. The CDR3: CASSHRGDSVNEQFF. The CDR3 nucleotides are TGTGCCAGTAGTCACAGGGGGGATTCGGTCAATGAGCAGTTCTTC. The variable domain in full, with the rest retrieved from reference TRBV19 and TRBJ2-1, is DGGITQSPKYLFRKEGQNVTLSCEQNLNHDAMYWYRQDPGQGLRLIYYSQIVNDFQKGDIAEGYSVSREKKESFPLTVTSAQKNPTAFYLCASSHRGDSVNEQFFGPGTRLTVL.